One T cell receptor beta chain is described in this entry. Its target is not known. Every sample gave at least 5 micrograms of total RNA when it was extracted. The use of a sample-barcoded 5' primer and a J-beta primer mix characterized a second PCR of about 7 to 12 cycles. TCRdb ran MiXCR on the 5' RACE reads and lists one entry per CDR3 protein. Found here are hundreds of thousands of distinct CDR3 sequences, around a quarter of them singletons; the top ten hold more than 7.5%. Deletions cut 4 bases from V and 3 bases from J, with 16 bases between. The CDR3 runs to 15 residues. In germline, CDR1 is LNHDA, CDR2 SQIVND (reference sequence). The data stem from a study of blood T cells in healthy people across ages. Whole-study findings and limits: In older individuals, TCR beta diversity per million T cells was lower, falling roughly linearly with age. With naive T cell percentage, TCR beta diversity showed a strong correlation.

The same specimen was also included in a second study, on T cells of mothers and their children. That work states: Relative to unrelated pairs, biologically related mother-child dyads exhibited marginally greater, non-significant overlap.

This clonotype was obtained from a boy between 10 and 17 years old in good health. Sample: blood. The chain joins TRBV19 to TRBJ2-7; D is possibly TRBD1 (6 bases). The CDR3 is CASSKILGAVYEQYF. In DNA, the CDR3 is TGTGCCAGTAGTAAAATTCTGGGGGCGGTCTACGAGCAGTACTTC.